The text below deals with one T cell receptor (beta chain). Its antigen remains unidentified. This table comes from immunoSEQ multiplex PCR, and its TCRdb copy is limited to in-frame clones, with some not included. The sample lists some 96,000 clones; nearly 90% were seen once. This sample stems from a study of T cell responses to AZD1222 COVID-19 vaccine. Study observations and caveats: At 160-218 and 743-854, vaccine-associated CD4 TCRs were dominant, and they spanned spike. Spike-specific TCR breadth and depth both grew after two AZD1222 doses.

The V gene's germline CDR1 is MDHEN and CDR2 SYDVKM. The CDR3 covers 14 residues. The ends were cut back, 3 bases at V and 3 bases at J, with 9 bases in the middle. This receptor was identified in an adult in good health. V gene TRBV28 combines with J gene TRBJ1-5; D may be TRBD1 (5 bases). Sequenced here: peripheral blood, sampled on day 0 of AZD1222 vaccination. The CDR3 DNA is TGTGCCAGCAGTTTCGGGGGTTTCAATCAGCCCCAGCATTTT. It encodes CASSFGGFNQPQHF. Together with reference TRBV28 and TRBJ1-5, the CDR3 gives the full variable domain: DVKVTQSSRYLVKRTGEKVFLECVQDMDHENMFWYRQDPGLGLRLIYFSYDVKMKEKGDIPEGYSVSREKKERFSLILESASTNQTSMYLCASSFGGFNQPQHFGDGTRLSIL.